Listed here is a single TCR beta chain. No cognate antigen has been identified for it. No clone much larger than this one lies a single base away; base qualities are absent. Donors were approximately 42 systemically healthy Caucasian individuals from Russia aged roughly 6 to 95 years. Approximately 10 milliliters of peripheral blood were collected from each donor into EDTA-treated Vacutainer tubes. PBMCs were isolated by Ficoll-Paque density-gradient centrifugation, with at least 6 million obtained per sample. Trizol reagent was used to extract total RNA from PBMCs, with at least 5.5 micrograms per sample. The percentages of naive CD45RAhigh/CD27high T cells were determined by flow cytometry on a PBMC aliquot from every donor. The library was obtained by 5' RACE. Reads for this sample came from an Illumina HiSeq 2500. The second PCR ran for about 6 to 12 cycles and used a J-beta primer mix along with a sample-barcoded 5' primer. A template-switch 5' adaptor carrying 12 random nucleotides introduced a unique molecular identifier onto each TCR beta cDNA molecule. Each sample yielded at least 3 million CDR3-containing paired-end reads. All of the RNA was converted into first-strand cDNA using the Mint cDNA synthesis kit, with a TRBC-specific oligonucleotide serving as the primer. Following uracil-DNA glycosylase treatment, a first 18-cycle PCR with universal primers M1SS and BC2_uni_R was performed on all cDNA. From the authors' description of their analysis: For normalization, 1 million high-quality reads, each with a distinct molecular identifier, were randomly selected from each sample. Reads with shared molecular identifiers were discarded instead of being binned into consensus sequences. CDR3 identification, clonotype clustering and error correction used MiTCR with a Q25 quality threshold and the strictest error-elimination algorithm. Lower-bound total TCR beta diversity was estimated with a nonparametric unseen species model using Euler transformation. TCRdb redid the processing of the public reads, applying fastp at Q25 and MiXCR, and retained in-frame beta chains. Every CDR3 protein is listed once, alongside the most common genes and DNA of its rows. The authors' filters were not applied to this entry. The sample table contains under 750,000 distinct CDR3 sequences; only one count was recorded for roughly 48% of them. The top ten clones comprise around 25% of the sample.

Taken from the germline V gene (reference sequence), the CDR1 and CDR2 loops are GTSNPN and SVGIG. The CDR3 measures 16 amino acids from cysteine to phenylalanine. Only CDR3 DNA is held: 48 bases, read in frame from base 1. The junction shows trimming of 0 bases on V and 8 bases on J, plus 22 bases between the germline ends. This entry belongs to a study of blood T cells in healthy people across ages (dated by TCRdb to between 2014 and 2017). Study-wide context: In model experiments, roughly one uniquely barcoded TCR beta cDNA molecule per two T cells was captured by template switching. Age-related changes in TCR beta repertoire diversity were measured in the study by deep sequencing normalized with unique cDNA molecular identifiers. Four age groups were formed from the donors: young (average approximately 15 years), middle-aged (just under 40), aged (under 70) and long-lived (roughly 81). To avoid experimental bias, donors of different ages were spread randomly across the sequencing lanes. Using the same blood draw, the study looked at two additional independent replicas of 1 million unique cDNA reads for two donors, one aged 18 to 30 and the other aged 80 or older.

Summary of the overall study and its limitations: Compared with the aged group, the long-lived group had more naive CD4+ T cells, fewer expanded clones and increased TCR diversity, suggesting age selection. Estimates of total diversity from one million sequenced T cells were regarded as lower bounds and underestimates. A strong correlation was found between observed TCR beta diversity and the percentage of naive T cells measured by flow cytometry. Because the CMV infection status of the donors was unknown, age-related changes in expanded clonotypes may potentially have been confounded. Since profiling was done on bulk unsorted PBMCs, naive and antigen-experienced compartments could not be conclusively compared. As age increased, observed TCR beta diversity per million T cells dropped in a roughly linear way, and a significant reduction was already evident by age about 36.

This sequence originates from an older man in good health. The rearranged chain carries TRBV30 and TRBJ1-2; the D gene lacks a confident call. Material for sequencing was blood. The DNA sequence is TGTGCCTGGAGTGTACGAGGGCTGAGCGGTGGAGGCGGCTACACCTTC. This encodes CAWSVRGLSGGGGYTF.